A selection of T cell receptor beta chains follows, all from one sample in a study of identical twins. TCRdb itself ran the 5' RACE reads through MiXCR, one entry per CDR3 protein. The sample gives approximately 1.8 million distinct CDR3 sequences, around 29% of which show up once; 0.27% is in the top ten. The sample consisted of cord blood. Receptors were obtained from a newborn girl in good health. Each CDR3 is given with its conserved first and last residue. Each record gives: J gene, V gene, clone size, D gene, CDR3 length, CDR3 protein. The D gene is left open where the match is weak. Expanded clones get a size class; other rows say once, few or many, or leave the size out.

j_call: TRBJ2-7; v_call: TRBV6-2/TRBV6-3; clone_size: many; d_call: TRBD2; cdr3_length: 17; cdr3_aa: CASSYVTSGTITYEQYF
j_call: TRBJ2-3; v_call: TRBV24-1; clone_size: many; d_call: -; cdr3_length: 15; cdr3_aa: CATSASIPGTDTQYF
j_call: TRBJ1-2; v_call: TRBV20-1; clone_size: -; d_call: TRBD1; cdr3_length: 12; cdr3_aa: CSAIPGQGSYTF
j_call: TRBJ2-7; v_call: TRBV5-1; clone_size: -; d_call: -; cdr3_length: 13; cdr3_aa: CASSGQLYNEQYF
j_call: TRBJ2-7; v_call: TRBV29-1; clone_size: -; d_call: -; cdr3_length: 14; cdr3_aa: CSVEDRGRTYEQYF
j_call: TRBJ2-5; v_call: TRBV7-9; clone_size: once; d_call: -; cdr3_length: 15; cdr3_aa: CASSRRGTDQETQYF
j_call: TRBJ1-1; v_call: TRBV5-1; clone_size: -; d_call: -; cdr3_length: 15; cdr3_aa: CASSLQGLENTEAFF
j_call: TRBJ1-5; v_call: TRBV6-1; clone_size: -; d_call: -; cdr3_length: 15; cdr3_aa: CASRIPGDSGQPQHF
j_call: TRBJ1-1; v_call: TRBV27; clone_size: -; d_call: -; cdr3_length: 16; cdr3_aa: CASSLRSGGLNTEAFF
j_call: TRBJ2-7; v_call: TRBV2; clone_size: -; d_call: -; cdr3_length: 16; cdr3_aa: CASSGSLTGDSYEQYF
j_call: TRBJ1-6; v_call: TRBV18; clone_size: -; d_call: -; cdr3_length: 13; cdr3_aa: CASSRDTRSPLHF
j_call: TRBJ1-5; v_call: TRBV20-1; clone_size: few; d_call: TRBD1; cdr3_length: 15; cdr3_aa: CSASRRQGVNQPQHF
j_call: TRBJ1-2; v_call: TRBV12-3/TRBV12-4; clone_size: few; d_call: TRBD1; cdr3_length: 13; cdr3_aa: CASSLMDRAGYTF
j_call: TRBJ2-1; v_call: TRBV4-2; clone_size: few; d_call: -; cdr3_length: 17; cdr3_aa: CASSQAPRLTPYNEQFF
j_call: TRBJ1-6; v_call: TRBV27; clone_size: -; d_call: -; cdr3_length: 14; cdr3_aa: CASSFSGYNSPLHF
j_call: TRBJ1-2; v_call: TRBV5-6; clone_size: -; d_call: -; cdr3_length: 14; cdr3_aa: CASSLERGYYGYTF
j_call: -; v_call: TRBV6-1; clone_size: -; d_call: -; cdr3_length: 13; cdr3_aa: CASIRGLIYEQYF
j_call: TRBJ2-7; v_call: TRBV29-1; clone_size: few; d_call: -; cdr3_length: 13; cdr3_aa: CSVNSGNSYEQYF
j_call: TRBJ1-2; v_call: TRBV13; clone_size: few; d_call: TRBD1; cdr3_length: 15; cdr3_aa: CASSLWGQGWYGYTF
j_call: TRBJ2-1; v_call: TRBV5-1; clone_size: few; d_call: -; cdr3_length: 15; cdr3_aa: CASSLRGSGQKYQFF
j_call: TRBJ1-1; v_call: TRBV25-1; clone_size: -; d_call: -; cdr3_length: 17; cdr3_aa: CASSESRTPHLETEAFF
j_call: TRBJ2-7; v_call: TRBV28; clone_size: -; d_call: -; cdr3_length: 15; cdr3_aa: CASSLSSSTAYEQYF
j_call: TRBJ2-1; v_call: TRBV5-1; clone_size: -; d_call: TRBD2; cdr3_length: 13; cdr3_aa: CASSSGNHNEQFF
j_call: TRBJ2-2; v_call: TRBV4-1; clone_size: -; d_call: TRBD2; cdr3_length: 18; cdr3_aa: CASSQPPGLAQNTGELFF
j_call: TRBJ1-2; v_call: TRBV4-2; clone_size: many; d_call: TRBD1; cdr3_length: 13; cdr3_aa: CASSHDRGGGYTF
j_call: TRBJ1-2; v_call: TRBV7-9; clone_size: few; d_call: -; cdr3_length: 14; cdr3_aa: CASSLGRTPGGYTF
j_call: TRBJ2-1; v_call: TRBV5-1; clone_size: -; d_call: TRBD1; cdr3_length: 15; cdr3_aa: CASSRQGAGYNEQFF
j_call: TRBJ2-1; v_call: TRBV5-1; clone_size: few; d_call: -; cdr3_length: 14; cdr3_aa: CASSRTGPYSEQFF
j_call: TRBJ2-1; v_call: TRBV12-3/TRBV12-4; clone_size: many; d_call: TRBD2; cdr3_length: 15; cdr3_aa: CASSLSSGVYNEQFF
j_call: TRBJ1-1; v_call: TRBV24-1; clone_size: -; d_call: -; cdr3_length: 11; cdr3_aa: CATSDSGLTFF
j_call: TRBJ2-3; v_call: TRBV30; clone_size: few; d_call: TRBD2; cdr3_length: 14; cdr3_aa: CACGTSGGDETQYF
j_call: -; v_call: TRBV20-1; clone_size: -; d_call: -; cdr3_length: 17; cdr3_aa: CSARDRVRGRISYEQYF
j_call: TRBJ1-5; v_call: TRBV20-1; clone_size: -; d_call: -; cdr3_length: 13; cdr3_aa: CSARAYRDQPQHF
j_call: TRBJ2-7; v_call: TRBV7-2; clone_size: -; d_call: TRBD2; cdr3_length: 14; cdr3_aa: CASSFTSGEYEQYF
j_call: TRBJ2-3; v_call: TRBV6-5; clone_size: few; d_call: -; cdr3_length: 14; cdr3_aa: CASSYTGAPDTQYF
j_call: TRBJ2-7; v_call: TRBV24-1; clone_size: many; d_call: TRBD1; cdr3_length: 16; cdr3_aa: CATSESGTGGFGEQYF
j_call: TRBJ2-2; v_call: TRBV5-1; clone_size: few; d_call: -; cdr3_length: 12; cdr3_aa: CASSLTYGELFF
j_call: TRBJ2-7; v_call: TRBV2; clone_size: -; d_call: TRBD1; cdr3_length: 15; cdr3_aa: CASSEEGTGFYEQYF
j_call: TRBJ1-2; v_call: TRBV12-3/TRBV12-4; clone_size: -; d_call: -; cdr3_length: 15; cdr3_aa: CASSLLREGGSGYTF
j_call: TRBJ2-2; v_call: TRBV21-1; clone_size: -; d_call: -; cdr3_length: 14; cdr3_aa: CASSSRGQGGELFF
j_call: TRBJ2-3; v_call: TRBV6-5; clone_size: -; d_call: -; cdr3_length: 18; cdr3_aa: CASSYTRVGMGSGKARYF
j_call: TRBJ2-1; v_call: TRBV18; clone_size: many; d_call: -; cdr3_length: 11; cdr3_aa: CASSPGDEQFF
j_call: TRBJ2-1; v_call: TRBV4-1; clone_size: -; d_call: -; cdr3_length: 13; cdr3_aa: CASSQDWSVEQFF
j_call: TRBJ1-2; v_call: TRBV20-1; clone_size: few; d_call: -; cdr3_length: 16; cdr3_aa: CSAREIGQPKLYGYTF
j_call: TRBJ1-4; v_call: TRBV2; clone_size: -; d_call: -; cdr3_length: 13; cdr3_aa: CASLKGGNEKLFF
j_call: TRBJ1-6; v_call: TRBV3-1; clone_size: few; d_call: -; cdr3_length: 16; cdr3_aa: CASSQALTGYNSPLHF
j_call: TRBJ2-3; v_call: TRBV11-2; clone_size: -; d_call: -; cdr3_length: 10; cdr3_aa: CAILTDTQYF
j_call: TRBJ2-3; v_call: TRBV7-2; clone_size: -; d_call: TRBD2; cdr3_length: 15; cdr3_aa: CASSKRGGHTDTQYF
j_call: TRBJ2-3; v_call: TRBV27; clone_size: many; d_call: -; cdr3_length: 14; cdr3_aa: CASSLSLGTDTQYF
j_call: TRBJ1-1; v_call: TRBV6-6; clone_size: -; d_call: -; cdr3_length: 13; cdr3_aa: CASSRGGGFEAFF
j_call: TRBJ1-1; v_call: TRBV6-2/TRBV6-3; clone_size: few; d_call: TRBD1; cdr3_length: 16; cdr3_aa: CASSPLRDRVNTEAFF
j_call: TRBJ2-3; v_call: TRBV6-5; clone_size: -; d_call: -; cdr3_length: 16; cdr3_aa: CASSYGGSGGTDTQYF
j_call: TRBJ2-7; v_call: TRBV5-1; clone_size: -; d_call: TRBD1; cdr3_length: 15; cdr3_aa: CASSFPGQGDYEQYF
j_call: TRBJ2-1; v_call: TRBV2; clone_size: -; d_call: -; cdr3_length: 14; cdr3_aa: CASSWSTSCNEQFF
j_call: TRBJ2-7; v_call: TRBV6-4; clone_size: few; d_call: -; cdr3_length: 14; cdr3_aa: CASSHREIPYEQYF
j_call: TRBJ1-5; v_call: TRBV5-5; clone_size: -; d_call: -; cdr3_length: 15; cdr3_aa: CASSWSPVNNQPQHF
j_call: TRBJ2-3; v_call: TRBV2; clone_size: -; d_call: TRBD2; cdr3_length: 15; cdr3_aa: CASSDIGRITDTQYF